This TCR beta chain comes out of a study of PD-1 blockade in classical Hodgkin lymphoma. Germline-derived CDR1 and CDR2 are SGHNT and YENEEA. This CDR3 spans 15 amino acids. V was clipped by 2 bases and J by 5 bases; unmatched bases: 7. Clones were read by immunoSEQ multiplex PCR, and TCRdb kept only the in-frame ones, dropping some. Of about 35,000 clones in the sample, over 75% are singletons; the top ten hold around 0.21%. All patients relapsed after autologous stem cell transplantation, and brentuximab vedotin exposure varied. CD4+ T cells were purified from thawed PBMCs by negative selection. The sample here was CD4+ T cells from blood, taken at baseline. The chain uses TRBV11-3 and TRBJ2-7; 9 nucleotides align to TRBD1. This sequence originates from a human donor with classical Hodgkin lymphoma. DNA of the CDR3: TGTGCCAGCAGCTTAAGCGGGACAGGGTTCCACGAGCAGTACTTC. Its translation: CASSLSGTGFHEQYF.